The 5 T cell receptor beta chains reported below all come from one sample, sequenced in a study of blood T cell repertoires in COVID-19. TCRdb keeps only in-frame clones here, not all; method: immunoSEQ multiplex PCR. The sample holds about 210,000 clones; 84% are singletons and the top ten take around 2.4%. The sequenced sample consisted of peripheral blood. The receptors derive from a man between 35 and 55 years old who had recovered from COVID-19.

The rearrangement uses TRBV5-4 and TRBJ1-6, with TRBD1 identical over 10 bases. J gave up 5 bases and V 4 bases, and 6 bases lay outside the gene matches. The CDR3 extends over 16 amino acids. The germline CDR1 and CDR2 sequences are SGHNT and YYREEE (reference sequence). CDR3 loop: CASSAIGTGDNSPLHF. The CDR3 DNA reads as TGTGCCAGCAGCGCTATCGGGACAGGGGATAATTCACCCCTCCACTTT. Variable domain in full (rest from reference TRBV5-4 and TRBJ1-6): ETGVTQSPTHLIKTRGQQVTLRCSSQSGHNTVSWYQQALGQGPQFIFQYYREEENGRGNFPPRFSGLQFPNYSSELNVNALELDDSALYLCASSAIGTGDNSPLHFGNGTRLTVT.

The chain is built from TRBV18 and TRBJ1-1; D may be TRBD1 (6 bases). CDR1 and CDR2 (germline): KGHSH, LQKENI. The CDR3 has 15 amino acids. Trimming pared 1 base from V and 4 bases from J, leaving 13 bases between. The CDR3 region is CASSPRQGRGTEAFF. The CDR3 nucleotides are TGTGCCAGCTCACCACGGCAGGGGCGAGGCACTGAAGCTTTCTTT.

This clone was counted only a few times. CDR3: CASSISGLSLRDTQYF. DNA of the CDR3: TGTGCCAGTAGTATTAGCGGGTTATCTTTACGAGATACGCAGTATTTT. This sequence joins TRBV19 and TRBJ2-3; 7 nucleotides match TRBD2. Germline lookup yields CDR1 LNHDA and CDR2 SQIVND (reference sequence). The CDR3 has 16 amino acids. Trimming removed 3 bases from V and 5 bases from J; junction bases left unmatched: 11.

This chain uses TRBV13 with TRBJ2-3, with 7 nucleotides matching TRBD2. The junction had 4 bases not matched to a gene; V was cut back by 7 bases and J by 3 bases. CDR3 length equals 13 residues. CDR1 and CDR2 from the germline V gene are PRHDT and FYEKMQ (reference sequence). DNA of the CDR3: TGTGCCAGCATCGAAGCGGGAACAGATACGCAGTATTTT. Amino acid sequence: CASIEAGTDTQYF.

This chain uses TRBV11-3 with TRBJ2-2; TRBD1 aligns across 7 bases. The CDR3 loop spans 16 amino acids. CDR1 SGHNT and CDR2 YENEEA come from the germline V gene. V lost 5 bases, J lost 1 base, and 7 bases stayed unmatched. CDR3 in DNA: TGTGCCAGCAGCCCACGACGACAGGGGAACACCGGGGAGCTGTTTTTT. Its translation is CASSPRRQGNTGELFF.